This T cell receptor beta chain was captured by sequencing in a study of Ad26.COV2.S vaccination and SARS-CoV-2 variants. The treatment is: around 19 received Ad26.COV2.S at low or high dose, single or two shots; 5 received placebo; per-sample allocation not given. Material that was analyzed had been drawn on day 63 after the first vaccine or placebo injection. Germline values: CDR1 SQVTM, CDR2 ANQGSEA. The CDR3 runs 12 residues. V lost 1 base and J lost 2, with 6 bases in between. Measured with immunoSEQ multiplex PCR; TCRdb has only the in-frame clones, and not every one. The table lists approximately 300,000 clones, 85% to 90% of them singletons, with around 1.9% in the top ten.

The chain recombines TRBV29-1 with TRBJ2-7, with unresolved D. The origin of this receptor is a person aged 18 to 65 who received the Ad26.COV2.S COVID-19 vaccine or a placebo. Here the sequenced sample was peripheral blood, taken in a trial of Ad26.COV2.S vaccine versus placebo. DNA of the CDR3: TGCAGCGTTGAAGTCATCCCCTACGAGCAGTACTTC. This translates into CSVEVIPYEQYF.